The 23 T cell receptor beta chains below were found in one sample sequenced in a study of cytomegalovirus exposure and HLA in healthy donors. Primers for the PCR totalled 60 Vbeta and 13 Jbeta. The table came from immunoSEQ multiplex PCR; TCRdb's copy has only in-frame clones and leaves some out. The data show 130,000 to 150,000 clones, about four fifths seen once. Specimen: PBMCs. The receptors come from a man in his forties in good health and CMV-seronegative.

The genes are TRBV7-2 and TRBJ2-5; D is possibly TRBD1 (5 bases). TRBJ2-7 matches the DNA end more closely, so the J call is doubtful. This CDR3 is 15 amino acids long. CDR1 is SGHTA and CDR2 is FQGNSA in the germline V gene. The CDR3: CASSTQGMASYEQYF. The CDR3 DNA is TGTGCCAGCAGCACCCAGGGAATGGCGTCCTACGAGCAGTACTTC.

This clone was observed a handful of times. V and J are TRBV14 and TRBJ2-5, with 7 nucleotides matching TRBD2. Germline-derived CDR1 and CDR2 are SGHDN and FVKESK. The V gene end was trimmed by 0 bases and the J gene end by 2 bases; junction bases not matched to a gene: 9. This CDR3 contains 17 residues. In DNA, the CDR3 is TGTGCCAGCAGCCAAGATGGGGATCTAGCGGTACAAGAGACCCAGTACTTC. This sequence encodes CASSQDGDLAVQETQYF.

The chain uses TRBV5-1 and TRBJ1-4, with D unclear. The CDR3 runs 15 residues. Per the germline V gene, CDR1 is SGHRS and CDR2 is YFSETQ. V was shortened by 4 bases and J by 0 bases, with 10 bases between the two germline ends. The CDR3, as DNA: TGCGCCAGCAGCCGTCAGGATGCAACTAATGAAAAACTGTTTTTT. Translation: CASSRQDATNEKLFF.

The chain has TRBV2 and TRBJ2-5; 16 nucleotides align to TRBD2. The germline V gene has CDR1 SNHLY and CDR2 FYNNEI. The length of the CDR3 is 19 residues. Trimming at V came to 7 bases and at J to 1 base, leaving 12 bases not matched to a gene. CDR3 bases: TGTGCCAGCACCCAGCCGGGACTAGCGGGGGGGAGTCGCCAAGAGACCCAGTACTTC. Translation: CASTQPGLAGGSRQETQYF.

The CDR3 region has the DNA TGTGCCTGGAGTCCCCTCGGACAGGGGGAAGAGACCCAGTACTTC. It yields the protein CAWSPLGQGEETQYF. V usage is TRBV30 and J usage is TRBJ2-5; TRBD1 aligns across 10 bases. This CDR3 is 15 amino acids long. The V segment lost 2 bases and the J segment 3 bases; nucleotides outside the gene matches: 6. CDR1 and CDR2 from the germline V gene are GTSNPN and SVGIG (reference sequence).

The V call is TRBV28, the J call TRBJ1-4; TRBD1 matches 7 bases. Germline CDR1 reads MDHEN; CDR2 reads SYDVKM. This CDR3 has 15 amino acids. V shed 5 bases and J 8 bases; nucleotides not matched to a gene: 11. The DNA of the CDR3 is TGTGCCAGCAGTCCCTGGGAGACAGGGAGAGAAAAACTGTTTTTT. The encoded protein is CASSPWETGREKLFF.

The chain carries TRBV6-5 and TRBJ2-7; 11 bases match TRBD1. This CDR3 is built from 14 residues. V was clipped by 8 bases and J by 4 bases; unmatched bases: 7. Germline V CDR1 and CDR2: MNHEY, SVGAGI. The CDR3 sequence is CASGPGTGGYEQYF. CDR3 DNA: TGTGCCAGCGGACCAGGGACAGGGGGATACGAGCAGTACTTC.

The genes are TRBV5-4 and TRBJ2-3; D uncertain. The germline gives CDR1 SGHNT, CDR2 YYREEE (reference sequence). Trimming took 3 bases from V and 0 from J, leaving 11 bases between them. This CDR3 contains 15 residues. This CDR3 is CASSSTRLSTDTQYF. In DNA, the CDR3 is TGTGCCAGCAGCTCGACAAGGCTAAGCACAGATACGCAGTATTTT.

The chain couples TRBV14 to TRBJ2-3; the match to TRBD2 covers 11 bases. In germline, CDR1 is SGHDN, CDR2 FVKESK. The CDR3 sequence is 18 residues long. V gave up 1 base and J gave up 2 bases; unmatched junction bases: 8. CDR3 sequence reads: CASSQVHLAGGLTDTQYF. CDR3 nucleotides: TGTGCCAGCAGCCAAGTTCATCTAGCGGGGGGTCTCACAGATACGCAGTATTTT.

The CDR3 spells CASSSPGGRGGEKLFF. CDR3 DNA sequence: TGTGCCAGCAGCTCCCCGGGGGGGCGAGGGGGTGAAAAACTGTTTTTT. V usage is TRBV5-4 and J usage is TRBJ1-4; weak D call: TRBD1 (6 bases). Germline CDR1 SGHNT, CDR2 YYREEE (reference sequence). V was shortened by 3 bases and J by 7 bases, with 19 bases between the two germline ends. The CDR3 is 16 amino acids. The full variable domain, in which reference TRBV5-4 and TRBJ1-4 provide the parts outside the CDR3, is ETGVTQSPTHLIKTRGQQVTLRCSSQSGHNTVSWYQQALGQGPQFIFQYYREEENGRGNFPPRFSGLQFPNYSSELNVNALELDDSALYLCASSSPGGRGGEKLFFGSGTQLSVL.

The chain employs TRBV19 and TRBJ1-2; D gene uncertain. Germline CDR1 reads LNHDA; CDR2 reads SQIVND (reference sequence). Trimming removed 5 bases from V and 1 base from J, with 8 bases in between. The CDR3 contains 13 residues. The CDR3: CASSPTFNYGYTF. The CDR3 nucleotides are TGTGCCAGTAGTCCGACATTTAACTATGGCTACACCTTC.

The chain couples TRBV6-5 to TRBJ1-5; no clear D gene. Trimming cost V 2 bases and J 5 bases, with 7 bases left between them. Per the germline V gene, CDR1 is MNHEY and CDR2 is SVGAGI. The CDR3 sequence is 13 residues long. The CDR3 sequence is CASSYDQDQPQHF. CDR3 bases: TGTGCCAGCAGTTACGATCAGGATCAGCCCCAGCATTTT.

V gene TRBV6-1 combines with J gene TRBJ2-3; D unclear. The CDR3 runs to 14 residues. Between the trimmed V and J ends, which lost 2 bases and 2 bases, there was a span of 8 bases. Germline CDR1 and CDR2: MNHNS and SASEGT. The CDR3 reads CASSENGDTDTQYF. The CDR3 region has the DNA TGTGCCAGCAGTGAAAACGGTGACACAGATACGCAGTATTTT.

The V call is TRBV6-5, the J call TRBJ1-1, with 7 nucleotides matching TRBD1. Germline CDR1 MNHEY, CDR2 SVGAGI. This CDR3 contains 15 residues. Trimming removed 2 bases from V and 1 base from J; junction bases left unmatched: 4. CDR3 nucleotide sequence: TGTGCCAGCAGTTACGAGGGGGCGCGGAACACTGAAGCTTTCTTT. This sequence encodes CASSYEGARNTEAFF.

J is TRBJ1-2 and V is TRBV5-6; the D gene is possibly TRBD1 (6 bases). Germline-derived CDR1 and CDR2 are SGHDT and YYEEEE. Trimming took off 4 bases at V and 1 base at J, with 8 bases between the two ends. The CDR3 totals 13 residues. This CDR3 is CASSPQGNYGYTF. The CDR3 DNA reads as TGTGCCAGCAGCCCACAGGGTAACTATGGCTACACCTTC.

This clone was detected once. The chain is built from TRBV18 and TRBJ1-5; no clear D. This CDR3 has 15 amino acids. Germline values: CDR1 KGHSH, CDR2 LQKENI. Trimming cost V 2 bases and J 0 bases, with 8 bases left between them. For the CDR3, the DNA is TGTGCCAGCTCACCAAACCAGTATAGCAATCAGCCCCAGCATTTT. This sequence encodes CASSPNQYSNQPQHF. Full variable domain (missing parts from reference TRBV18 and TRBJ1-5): NAGVMQNPRHLVRRRGQEARLRCSPMKGHSHVYWYRQLPEEGLKFMVYLQKENIIDESGMPKERFSAEFPKEGPSILRIQQVVRGDSAAYFCASSPNQYSNQPQHFGDGTRLSIL.

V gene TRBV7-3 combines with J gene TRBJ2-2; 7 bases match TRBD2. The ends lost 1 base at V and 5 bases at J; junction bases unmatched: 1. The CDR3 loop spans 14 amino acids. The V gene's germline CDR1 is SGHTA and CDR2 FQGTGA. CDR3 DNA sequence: TGTGCCAGCAGCTTAAGGCGGGGGACCGGGGAGCTGTTTTTT. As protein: CASSLRRGTGELFF.

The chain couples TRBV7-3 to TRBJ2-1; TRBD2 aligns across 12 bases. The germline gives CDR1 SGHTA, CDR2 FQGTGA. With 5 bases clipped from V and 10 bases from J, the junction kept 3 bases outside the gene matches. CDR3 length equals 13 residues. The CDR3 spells CASSTGTSGEQFF. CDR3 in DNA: TGTGCCAGCAGCACCGGGACTAGCGGGGAGCAGTTCTTC.

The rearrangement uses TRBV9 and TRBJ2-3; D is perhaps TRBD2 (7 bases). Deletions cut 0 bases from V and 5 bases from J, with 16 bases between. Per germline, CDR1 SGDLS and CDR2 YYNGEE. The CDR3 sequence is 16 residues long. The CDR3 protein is CASSVAPAGAGDTQYF. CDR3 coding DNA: TGTGCCAGCAGCGTAGCTCCGGCGGGGGCTGGAGATACGCAGTATTTT.

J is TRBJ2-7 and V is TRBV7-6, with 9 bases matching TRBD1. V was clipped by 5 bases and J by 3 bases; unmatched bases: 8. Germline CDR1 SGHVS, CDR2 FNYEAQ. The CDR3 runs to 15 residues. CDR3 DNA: TGTGCCAGCAGCCTGGGACAGGGTTCGGACTACGAGCAGTACTTC. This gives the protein CASSLGQGSDYEQYF.

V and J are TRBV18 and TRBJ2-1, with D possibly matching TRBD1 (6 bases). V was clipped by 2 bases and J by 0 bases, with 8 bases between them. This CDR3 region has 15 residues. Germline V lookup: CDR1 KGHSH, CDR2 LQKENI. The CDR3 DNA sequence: TGTGCCAGCTCACCAGTGGGGGCCTCCTACAATGAGCAGTTCTTC. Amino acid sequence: CASSPVGASYNEQFF. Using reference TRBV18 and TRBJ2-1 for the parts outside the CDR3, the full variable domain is NAGVMQNPRHLVRRRGQEARLRCSPMKGHSHVYWYRQLPEEGLKFMVYLQKENIIDESGMPKERFSAEFPKEGPSILRIQQVVRGDSAAYFCASSPVGASYNEQFFGPGTRLTVL.

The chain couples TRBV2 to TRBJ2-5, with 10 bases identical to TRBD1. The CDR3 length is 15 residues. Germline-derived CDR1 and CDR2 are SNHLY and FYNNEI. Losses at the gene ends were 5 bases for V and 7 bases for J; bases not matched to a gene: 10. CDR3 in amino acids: CASSTGTGAQGTQYF. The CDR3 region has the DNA TGTGCCAGCAGTACCGGGACAGGGGCACAGGGGACCCAGTACTTC.

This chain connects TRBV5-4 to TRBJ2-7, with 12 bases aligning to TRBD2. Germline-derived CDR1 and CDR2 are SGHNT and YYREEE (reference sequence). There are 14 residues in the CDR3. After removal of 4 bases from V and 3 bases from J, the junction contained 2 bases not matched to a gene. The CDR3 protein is CASSVTSGSYEQYF. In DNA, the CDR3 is TGTGCCAGCAGCGTGACTAGCGGGAGCTACGAGCAGTACTTC.